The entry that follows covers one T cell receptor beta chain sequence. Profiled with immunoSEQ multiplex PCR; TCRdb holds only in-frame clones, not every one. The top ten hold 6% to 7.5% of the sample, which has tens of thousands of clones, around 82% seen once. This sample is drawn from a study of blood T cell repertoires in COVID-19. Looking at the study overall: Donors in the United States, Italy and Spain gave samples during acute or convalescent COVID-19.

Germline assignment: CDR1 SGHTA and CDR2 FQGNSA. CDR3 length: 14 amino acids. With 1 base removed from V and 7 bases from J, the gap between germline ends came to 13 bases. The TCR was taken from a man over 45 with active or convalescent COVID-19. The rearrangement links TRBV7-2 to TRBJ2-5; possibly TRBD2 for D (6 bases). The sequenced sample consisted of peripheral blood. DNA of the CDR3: TGTGCCAGCAGCTTAGGAGGGTCCGGGGGGACCCAGTACTTC. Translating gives CASSLGGSGGTQYF.